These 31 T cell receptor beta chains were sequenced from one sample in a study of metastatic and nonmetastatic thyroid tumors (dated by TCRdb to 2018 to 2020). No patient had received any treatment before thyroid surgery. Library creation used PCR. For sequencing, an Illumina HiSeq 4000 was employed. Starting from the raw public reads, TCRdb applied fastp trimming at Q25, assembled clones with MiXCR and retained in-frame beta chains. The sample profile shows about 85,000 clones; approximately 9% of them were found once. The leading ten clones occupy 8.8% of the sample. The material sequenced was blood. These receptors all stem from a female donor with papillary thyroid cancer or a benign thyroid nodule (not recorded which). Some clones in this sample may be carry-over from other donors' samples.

CDR3 protein: CASRPGTANYGYTF. Written as DNA, the CDR3 is TGTGCCAGCAGGCCCGGGACAGCTAACTATGGCTACACCTTC. The chain uses TRBV12-3 or TRBV12-4 and TRBJ1-2; TRBD1 matches 7 bases. The V and J ends lost 6 bases and 0 bases, in that order; junction bases with no gene match: 4. The CDR3 loop spans 14 amino acids.

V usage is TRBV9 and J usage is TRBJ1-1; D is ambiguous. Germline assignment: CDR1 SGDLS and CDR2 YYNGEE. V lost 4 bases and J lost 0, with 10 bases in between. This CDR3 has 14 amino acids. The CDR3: CASSPQTVNTEAFF. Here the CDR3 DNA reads TGTGCCAGCAGCCCTCAAACAGTGAACACTGAAGCTTTCTTT. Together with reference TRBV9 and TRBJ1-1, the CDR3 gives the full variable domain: DSGVTQTPKHLITATGQRVTLRCSPRSGDLSVYWYQQSLDQGLQFLIQYYNGEERAKGNILERFSAQQFPDLHSELNLSSLELGDSALYFCASSPQTVNTEAFFGQGTRLTVV.

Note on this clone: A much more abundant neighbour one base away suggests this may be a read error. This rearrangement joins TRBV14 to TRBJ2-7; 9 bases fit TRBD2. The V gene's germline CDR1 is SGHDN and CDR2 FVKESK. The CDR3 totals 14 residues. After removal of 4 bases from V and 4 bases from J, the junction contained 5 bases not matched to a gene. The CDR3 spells CASSPAGGPYEQYF. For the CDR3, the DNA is TGTGCCAGCAGCCCGGCGGGGGGGCCGTACGAGCAGTACTTC.

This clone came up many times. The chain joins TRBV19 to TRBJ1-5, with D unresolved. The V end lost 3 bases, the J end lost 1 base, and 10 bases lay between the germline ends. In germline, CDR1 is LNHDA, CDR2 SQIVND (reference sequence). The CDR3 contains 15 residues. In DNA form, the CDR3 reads TGTGCCAGTAGTATGTCAGCGTCCAGCAATCAGCCCCAGCATTTT. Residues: CASSMSASSNQPQHF.

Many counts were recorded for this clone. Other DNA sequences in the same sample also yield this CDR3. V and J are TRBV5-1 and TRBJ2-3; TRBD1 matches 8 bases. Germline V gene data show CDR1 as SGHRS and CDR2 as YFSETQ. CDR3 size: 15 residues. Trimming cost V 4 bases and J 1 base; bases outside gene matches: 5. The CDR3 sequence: CASSQKTGGTDTQYF. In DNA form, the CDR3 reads TGCGCCAGCAGCCAGAAGACAGGGGGCACAGATACGCAGTATTTT.

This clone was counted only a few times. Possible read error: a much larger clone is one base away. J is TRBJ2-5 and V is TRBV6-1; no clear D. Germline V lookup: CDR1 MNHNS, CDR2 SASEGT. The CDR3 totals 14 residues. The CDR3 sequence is CASRNPTSQEAQYF. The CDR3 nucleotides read TGTGCCAGCAGAAACCCGACAAGCCAAGAGGCCCAGTACTTC.

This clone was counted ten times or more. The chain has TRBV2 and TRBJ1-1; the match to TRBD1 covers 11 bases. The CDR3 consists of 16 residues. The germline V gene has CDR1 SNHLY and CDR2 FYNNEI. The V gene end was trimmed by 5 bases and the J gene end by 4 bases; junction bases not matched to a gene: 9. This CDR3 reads CASSRGQGARITEAFF. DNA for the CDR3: TGTGCCAGCAGTCGAGGACAGGGGGCGCGTATCACTGAAGCTTTCTTT.

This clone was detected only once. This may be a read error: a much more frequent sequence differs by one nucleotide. The CDR3 DNA follows: TGTGCCAACACCCGGGACAGGGGAACAGATACGCAGTATTTT. Its translation is CANTRDRGTDTQYF. The chain employs TRBV5-4 and TRBJ2-3, with TRBD1 identical over 10 bases. The junction had 7 bases not matched to a gene; V was cut back by 9 bases and J by 3 bases. Germline assignment: CDR1 SGHNT and CDR2 YYREEE (reference sequence). This CDR3 comprises 14 residues.

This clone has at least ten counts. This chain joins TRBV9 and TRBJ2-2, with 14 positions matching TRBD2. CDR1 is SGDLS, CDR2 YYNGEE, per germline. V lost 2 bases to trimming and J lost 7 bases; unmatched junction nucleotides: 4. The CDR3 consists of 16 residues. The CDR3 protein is CASSVGLAGGGGELFF. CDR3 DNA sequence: TGTGCCAGCAGCGTTGGACTAGCGGGGGGCGGCGGGGAGCTGTTTTTT.

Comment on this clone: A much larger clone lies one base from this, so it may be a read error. The CDR3 DNA sequence: TGTGCCAGCAGTTTTTCGGGGGATTGTGGCTACACCTTC. Its protein product is CASSFSGDCGYTF. The V gene is TRBV12-3 or TRBV12-4, the J gene TRBJ1-2; possible D gene TRBD1, 5 bases. The length of the CDR3 is 13 residues. V gave up 3 bases and J gave up 7 bases, with 12 bases separating them.

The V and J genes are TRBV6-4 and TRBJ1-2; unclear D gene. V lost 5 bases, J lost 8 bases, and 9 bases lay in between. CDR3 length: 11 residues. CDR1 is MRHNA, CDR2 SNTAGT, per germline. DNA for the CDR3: TGTGCCAGCAGTCCCCCCGGGGGCTACACCTTC. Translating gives CASSPPGGYTF.

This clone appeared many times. CDR3 DNA sequence: TGTGCCAGCACAGACAGGGGCTCGGTTGATGGCTACACCTTC. Residues: CASTDRGSVDGYTF. This sequence joins TRBV11-2 and TRBJ1-2; 8 bases map to TRBD1. The V gene's germline CDR1 is SGHAT and CDR2 FQNNGV. The ends lost 7 bases at V and 6 bases at J; junction bases unmatched: 10. The CDR3 is 14 amino acids.

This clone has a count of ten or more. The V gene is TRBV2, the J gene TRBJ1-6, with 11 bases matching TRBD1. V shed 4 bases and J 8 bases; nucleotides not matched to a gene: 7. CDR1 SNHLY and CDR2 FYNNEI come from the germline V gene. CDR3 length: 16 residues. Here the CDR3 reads CASSGWTGQGDSPLHF. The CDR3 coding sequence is TGTGCCAGCAGTGGGTGGACGGGACAGGGGGATTCACCCCTCCACTTT.

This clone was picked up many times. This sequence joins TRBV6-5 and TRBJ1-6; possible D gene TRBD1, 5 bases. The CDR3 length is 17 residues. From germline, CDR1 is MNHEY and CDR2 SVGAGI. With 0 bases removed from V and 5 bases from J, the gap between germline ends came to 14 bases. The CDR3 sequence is CASSYSRGYNDNSPLHF. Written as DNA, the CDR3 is TGTGCCAGCAGTTACTCGAGGGGATACAACGATAATTCACCCCTCCACTTT.

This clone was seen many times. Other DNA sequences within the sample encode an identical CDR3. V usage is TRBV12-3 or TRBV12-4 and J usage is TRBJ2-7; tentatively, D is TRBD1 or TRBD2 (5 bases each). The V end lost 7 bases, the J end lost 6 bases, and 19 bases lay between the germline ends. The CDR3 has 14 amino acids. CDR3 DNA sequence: TGTGCCAGCAAGCACCGGGACGAGGGATCCGAGCAGTACTTC. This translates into CASKHRDEGSEQYF.

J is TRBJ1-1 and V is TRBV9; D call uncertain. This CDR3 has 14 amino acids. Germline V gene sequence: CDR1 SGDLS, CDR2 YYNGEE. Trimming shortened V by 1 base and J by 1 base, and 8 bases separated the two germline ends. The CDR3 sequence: CASSVTTSNTEAFF. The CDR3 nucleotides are TGTGCCAGCAGCGTAACCACCTCGAACACTGAAGCTTTCTTT.

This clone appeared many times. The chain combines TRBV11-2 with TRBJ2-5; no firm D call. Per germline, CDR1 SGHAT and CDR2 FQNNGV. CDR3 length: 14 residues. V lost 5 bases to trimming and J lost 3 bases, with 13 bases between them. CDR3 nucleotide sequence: TGTGCCAGCAGCCCGCCATCGGGCGAAGAGACCCAGTACTTC. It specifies CASSPPSGEETQYF.

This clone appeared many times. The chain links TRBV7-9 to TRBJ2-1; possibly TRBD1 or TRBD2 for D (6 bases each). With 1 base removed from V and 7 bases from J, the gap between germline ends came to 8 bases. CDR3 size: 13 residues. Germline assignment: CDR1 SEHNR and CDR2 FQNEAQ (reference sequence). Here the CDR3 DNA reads TGTGCCAGCAGCTTAGGGGGGGCAAATGAGCAGTTCTTC. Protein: CASSLGGANEQFF.

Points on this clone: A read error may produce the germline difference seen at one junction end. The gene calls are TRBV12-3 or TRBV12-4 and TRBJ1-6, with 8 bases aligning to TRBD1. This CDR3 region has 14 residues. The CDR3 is CASSGQGVGSPIHF. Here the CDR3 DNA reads TGTGCCAGCAGTGGACAGGGAGTGGGGTCACCCATCCACTTC.

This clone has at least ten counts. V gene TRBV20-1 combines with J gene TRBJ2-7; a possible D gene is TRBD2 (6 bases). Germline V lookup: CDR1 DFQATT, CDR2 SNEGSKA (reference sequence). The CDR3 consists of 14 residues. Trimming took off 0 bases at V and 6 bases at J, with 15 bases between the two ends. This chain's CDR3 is CSARDTSREVEQYF. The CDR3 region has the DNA TGCAGTGCTAGAGATACAAGCAGGGAGGTCGAGCAGTACTTC.

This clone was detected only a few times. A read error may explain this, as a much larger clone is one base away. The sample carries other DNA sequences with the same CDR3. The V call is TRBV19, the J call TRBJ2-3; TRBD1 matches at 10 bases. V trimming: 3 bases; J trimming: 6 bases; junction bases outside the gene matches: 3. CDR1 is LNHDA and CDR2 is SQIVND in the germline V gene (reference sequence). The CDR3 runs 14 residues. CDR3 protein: CASSMGTGEDTQYF. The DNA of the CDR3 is TGTGCCAGTAGTATGGGGACAGGGGAGGATACGCAGTATTTT.

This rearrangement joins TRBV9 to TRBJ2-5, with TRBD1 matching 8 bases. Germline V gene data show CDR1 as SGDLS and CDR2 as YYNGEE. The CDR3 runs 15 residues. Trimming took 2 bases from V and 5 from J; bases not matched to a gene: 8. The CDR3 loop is CASSVSTGARETQYF. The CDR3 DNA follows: TGTGCCAGCAGCGTCTCGACAGGGGCCAGGGAGACCCAGTACTTC.

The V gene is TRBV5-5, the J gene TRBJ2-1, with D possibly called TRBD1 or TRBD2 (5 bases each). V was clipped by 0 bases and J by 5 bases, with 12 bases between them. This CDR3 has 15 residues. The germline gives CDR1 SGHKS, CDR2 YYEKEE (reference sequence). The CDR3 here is CASSLGAGSNNEQFF. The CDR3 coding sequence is TGTGCCAGCAGCTTGGGGGCAGGGAGTAACAATGAGCAGTTCTTC.

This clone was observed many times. CDR3 region: CASSFLLGEAFF. Here the CDR3 DNA reads TGTGCCAGCAGTTTCCTCTTGGGGGAAGCTTTCTTT. The chain joins TRBV6-1 to TRBJ1-1; D remains ambiguous. Deletions cut 5 bases from V and 8 bases from J, with 12 bases between. The germline V gene encodes CDR1 MNHNS and CDR2 SASEGT. The CDR3 is made up of 12 amino acids.

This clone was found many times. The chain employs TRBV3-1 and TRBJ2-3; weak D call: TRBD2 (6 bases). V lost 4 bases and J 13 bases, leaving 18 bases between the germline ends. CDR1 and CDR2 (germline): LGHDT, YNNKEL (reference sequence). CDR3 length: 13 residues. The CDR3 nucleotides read TGTGCCAGCAGCCTGTCGGGTAGCGGCCCCAAGTATTTT. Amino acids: CASSLSGSGPKYF.

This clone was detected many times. DNA for the CDR3: TGTGCCAACCGGGACTTAAGCTCTGGAAACACCATATATTTT. It specifies CANRDLSSGNTIYF. V and J are TRBV12-3 or TRBV12-4 and TRBJ1-3; tentative D call: TRBD1 (5 bases). The CDR3 runs to 14 residues. V lost 10 bases, J lost 0 bases, and 13 bases lay in between.

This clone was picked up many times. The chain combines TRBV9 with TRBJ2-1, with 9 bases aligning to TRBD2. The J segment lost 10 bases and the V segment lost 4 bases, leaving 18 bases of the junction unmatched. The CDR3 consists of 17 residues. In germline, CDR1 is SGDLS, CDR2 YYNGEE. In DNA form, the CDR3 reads TGTGCCAGCAGCCTAGAGTCCAGCGGGGGGCCCCAGGGGGAGCAGTTCTTC. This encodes CASSLESSGGPQGEQFF.

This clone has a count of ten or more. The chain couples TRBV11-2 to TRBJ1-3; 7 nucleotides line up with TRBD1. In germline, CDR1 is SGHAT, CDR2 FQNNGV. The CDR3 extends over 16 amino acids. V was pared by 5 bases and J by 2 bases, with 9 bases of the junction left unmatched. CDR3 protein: CASSPSLQGTGNTIYF. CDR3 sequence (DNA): TGTGCCAGCAGCCCCAGCCTACAGGGGACTGGAAACACCATATATTTT.

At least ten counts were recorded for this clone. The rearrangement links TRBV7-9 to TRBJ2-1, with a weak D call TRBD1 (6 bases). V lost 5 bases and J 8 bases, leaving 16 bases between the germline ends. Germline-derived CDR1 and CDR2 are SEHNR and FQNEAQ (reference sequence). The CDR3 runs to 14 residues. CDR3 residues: CASSLDSVGDEQFF. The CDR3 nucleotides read TGTGCCAGCAGCCTGGACAGTGTCGGGGATGAGCAGTTCTTC.

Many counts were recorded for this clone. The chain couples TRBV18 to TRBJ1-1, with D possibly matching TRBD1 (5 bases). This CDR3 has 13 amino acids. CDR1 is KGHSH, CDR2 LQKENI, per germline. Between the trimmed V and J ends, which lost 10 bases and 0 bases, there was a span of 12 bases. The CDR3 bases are TGTGCCACCCGAGGGGTACTGAACACTGAAGCTTTCTTT. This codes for CATRGVLNTEAFF.

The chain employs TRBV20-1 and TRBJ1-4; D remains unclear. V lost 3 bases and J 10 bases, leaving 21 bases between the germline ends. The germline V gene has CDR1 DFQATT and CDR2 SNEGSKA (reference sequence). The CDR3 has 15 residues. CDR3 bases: TGCAGTGCTAGTTCCGGCTCCAGAAGTTTGGGAAAACTGTTTTTT. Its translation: CSASSGSRSLGKLFF.